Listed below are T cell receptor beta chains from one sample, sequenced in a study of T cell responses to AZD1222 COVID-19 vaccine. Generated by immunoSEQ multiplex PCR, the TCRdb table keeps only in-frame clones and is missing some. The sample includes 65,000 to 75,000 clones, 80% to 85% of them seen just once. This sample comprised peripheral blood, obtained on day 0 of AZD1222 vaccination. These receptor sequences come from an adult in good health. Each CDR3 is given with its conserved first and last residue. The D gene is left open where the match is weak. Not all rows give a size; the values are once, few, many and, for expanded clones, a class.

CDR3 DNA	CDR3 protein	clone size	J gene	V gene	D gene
TGTGCCAGCACCCAAGTGCGGGGCAAGAGGGGATATGGCTACACCTTC	CASTQVRGKRGYGYTF	.	TRBJ1-2	TRBV11-2	.
TGTGCCAGTAGAACAAAATCCGGGACGGTCTACAATGAGCAGTTCTTC	CASRTKSGTVYNEQFF	.	TRBJ2-1	TRBV19	.
TGTGCCAGCAATGTCGGGGCTAGCCTCACAGATACGCAGTATTTT	CASNVGASLTDTQYF	once	TRBJ2-3	TRBV6-5	.
TGTGCCAGCAGCGCGCAGGGTCGCTATGGCTACACCTTC	CASSAQGRYGYTF	.	TRBJ1-2	TRBV9	.
TGTGCCAGCAGCGTAGACGAGACCGGGGAGCTGTTTTTT	CASSVDETGELFF	.	TRBJ2-2	TRBV11-2	.
TGTGCCAGCAGCTGGACAGTCCCAACCTACGAGCAGTACTTC	CASSWTVPTYEQYF	.	TRBJ2-7	TRBV5-5	.
TGTGCCTGGCAGCGCGGGAGAGGGGGTGAGCAGTTCTTC	CAWQRGRGGEQFF	.	TRBJ2-1	TRBV30	.
TGTGCCAGCAGCCCCGACAATGAGCAGTTCTTC	CASSPDNEQFF	.	TRBJ2-1	TRBV7-9	.
TGTGCCACCAGCGGGGGCAGGGGGCCCACCTACGAGCAGTACTTC	CATSGGRGPTYEQYF	.	TRBJ2-7	TRBV15	TRBD1
TGTGCCAGCAGCTTAAATAGTTTCAGCACAGATACGCAGTATTTT	CASSLNSFSTDTQYF	.	TRBJ2-3	TRBV7-2	.
TGTGCCAGCAGCTTATCGTTCGGGTTGGGCACAACCCCTGGGGGGGAGCTGTTTTTT	CASSLSFGLGTTPGGELFF	.	TRBJ2-2	TRBV7-9	.
TGTGCCAGCTCCCGCGACGTAGGCGGTCGGGGCTACACCTTC	CASSRDVGGRGYTF	.	TRBJ1-2	TRBV18	.
TGCGCCAGCAGCCAAGGCAGGGGCGCCTACGAGCAGTACTTC	CASSQGRGAYEQYF	.	TRBJ2-7	TRBV4-3	.
TGTGCCAGCAGCTTTTTGAACGGACAGGGGACCGAAGCTTTCTTT	CASSFLNGQGTEAFF	.	TRBJ1-1	TRBV5-5	TRBD1
TGTGCCAGCAGCACCCACTTATCCCTATGGGACACTGAAGCTTTCTTT	CASSTHLSLWDTEAFF	.	TRBJ1-1	TRBV13	.
TGTGCCAGCAGTTTGGGACTAGCTAGCGATGAGCAGTTCTTC	CASSLGLASDEQFF	.	TRBJ2-1	TRBV6-5	TRBD2
TGTGCCAGCAGTGGAATGGTAGCGGGGTACAATGAGCAGTTCTTC	CASSGMVAGYNEQFF	.	TRBJ2-1	TRBV6-4	TRBD2
TGTGCCAGCAGCTTAAAGACTAGCGGGGTTACCGGGGAGCTGTTTTTT	CASSLKTSGVTGELFF	few	TRBJ2-2	TRBV7-2	TRBD2
TGTGCCAGCAGTTTTTCGACAGGAGCCGATCTACGCAATTCACCCCTCCACTTT	CASSFSTGADLRNSPLHF	.	TRBJ1-6	TRBV5-5	.
TGTGCCAGCAGTTGGGGGGGCAATCAGCCCCAGCATTTT	CASSWGGNQPQHF	few	TRBJ1-5	TRBV27	.
TGTGCCAGCAGCCTCGCCCGGGAAGCTAATGAAAAACTGTTTTTT	CASSLAREANEKLFF	.	TRBJ1-4	TRBV28	.
TGTGCCAGCAGTGCCCCGACGGCCCCTAGGGGCTACACCTTC	CASSAPTAPRGYTF	.	TRBJ1-2	TRBV6-6	.
TGTGCCAGCAGCCAGGTCGGCAGGGGCAATCAGCCCCAGCATTTT	CASSQVGRGNQPQHF	.	TRBJ1-5	TRBV7-8	.
TGTGCCAGCAGCTTAGGGTGGACTGAAGCTTTCTTT	CASSLGWTEAFF	once	TRBJ1-1	TRBV11-2	.
TGTGCCAGCAGTTCACAGGGGCCTAATGAAAAACTGTTTTTT	CASSSQGPNEKLFF	.	TRBJ1-4	TRBV6-6	TRBD1
TGTGCCAGCAGGACACAGGGTTCGGTCGTCGGTGGCTACACCTTC	CASRTQGSVVGGYTF	.	TRBJ1-2	TRBV28	.
TGCGCCAGCAGTGTGGGGGGCAATTACAATGAGCAGTTCTTC	CASSVGGNYNEQFF	.	TRBJ2-1	TRBV10-1	.
TGTGCCAGCAGTTACTCGATAGGGACAGGCTACGAGCAGTACTTC	CASSYSIGTGYEQYF	.	TRBJ2-7	TRBV6-5	TRBD1
TGTGCCAGCAGCTTACGGTTGGTGGCAGGGGAGAACACTGAAGCTTTCTTT	CASSLRLVAGENTEAFF	.	TRBJ1-1	TRBV7-9	.
TGTGCCAGCAGCTTAGGAACTGGAACAGGTCCTAGTGAGCAGTACTTC	CASSLGTGTGPSEQYF	.	TRBJ2-7	TRBV7-8	.
TGCGCCAGCAGCCAACCTCCGGGACTAGCGGGAGAGCGGGTTGGCGATGAGCAGTTCTTC	CASSQPPGLAGERVGDEQFF	.	TRBJ2-1	TRBV4-3	TRBD2
TGTGCCAGCAGTTCCTCCGGGACTAGAGACTACAATGAGCAGTTCTTC	CASSSSGTRDYNEQFF	.	TRBJ2-1	TRBV28	TRBD2
TGCAGCGTGGCACCCGGGACAGGGGGCGGAGGGACTGAAGCTTTCTTT	CSVAPGTGGGGTEAFF	.	TRBJ1-1	TRBV29-1	TRBD1
TGCGCCAGCAGCCACGCGGACACAGACTACGAGCAGTACTTC	CASSHADTDYEQYF	once	TRBJ2-7	TRBV4-3	.
TGTGCCAGCAGCCTACAAGAGACCCAGTACTTC	CASSLQETQYF	.	TRBJ2-5	TRBV3-1/TRBV3-2	.
TGTGCCAGCTCACCAGTCCAGCTGAGGGAAAAACTGTTTTTT	CASSPVQLREKLFF	few	TRBJ1-4	TRBV18	.
TGTGCCAGCATTCTCCGGGACAGGATTAATTCACCCCTCCACTTT	CASILRDRINSPLHF	.	TRBJ1-6	TRBV28	TRBD1
TGTGCCAGCAGTTTCAGTGGAAACACCATATATTTT	CASSFSGNTIYF	.	TRBJ1-3	TRBV12-3/TRBV12-4	.
TGTGCCAGCAGTGACCGACGGGACAGCTCCCAAGAGACCCAGTACTTC	CASSDRRDSSQETQYF	.	TRBJ2-5	TRBV13	TRBD1
TGTGCCAGCAGCTCCCGGGACAGGGGTGGCGAGCAGTACTTC	CASSSRDRGGEQYF	.	TRBJ2-7	TRBV7-9	TRBD1
TGTGCCTGGAGTGTACTATCGGGCCGTGGCGAAAAACTGTTTTTT	CAWSVLSGRGEKLFF	.	TRBJ1-4	TRBV30	.
TGTGCCAGCTCAACAGGGGTATACGAGCAGTACTTC	CASSTGVYEQYF	few	TRBJ2-7	TRBV18	TRBD1
TGTGCCAGCAGCTTAAACGGTCAGTTCTATGGCTACACCTTC	CASSLNGQFYGYTF	.	TRBJ1-2	TRBV7-2	.
TGTGCCAGCAGCTTGACAAATAACTATGGCTACACCTTC	CASSLTNNYGYTF	.	TRBJ1-2	TRBV7-8	.
TGTGCCAGCAGTGGGACAGGGGCTTGGCAGCCCCAGCATTTT	CASSGTGAWQPQHF	.	TRBJ1-5	TRBV2	TRBD1
TGTGCCACCTACAGGGTTGGAGGCTACACCTTC	CATYRVGGYTF	.	TRBJ1-2	TRBV6-5	.
TGTGCCAGCACCCCGAACCAAGGGTTAGGCTATGGCTACACCTTC	CASTPNQGLGYGYTF	.	TRBJ1-2	TRBV7-2	.
TGTGCCAGCAGTTACTCGGCCCATCCGACCCAGTACTTC	CASSYSAHPTQYF	.	TRBJ2-5	TRBV6-2/TRBV6-3	.
TGTGCCATCGGAATAGGACAGGGCGGGACTGAAGCTTTCTTT	CAIGIGQGGTEAFF	.	TRBJ1-1	TRBV10-3	TRBD1
TGTGCCAGCAGTTTATGGGCTAGCGGGAGCACAGATACGCAGTATTTT	CASSLWASGSTDTQYF	once	TRBJ2-3	TRBV28	TRBD2
TGTGCCAGCAGAGATTCTAAACAGGGAAACACCGGGGAGCTGTTTTTT	CASRDSKQGNTGELFF	.	TRBJ2-2	TRBV27	.
TGTGCCAGCAGCTTGGTAGGCGGCTCTGGGGCCAACGTCCTGACTTTC	CASSLVGGSGANVLTF	.	TRBJ2-6	TRBV5-6	.
TGTGCCAGCAGCCCCGTCTGGACTGAATCTAATGAAAAACTGTTTTTT	CASSPVWTESNEKLFF	.	TRBJ1-4	TRBV7-8	.